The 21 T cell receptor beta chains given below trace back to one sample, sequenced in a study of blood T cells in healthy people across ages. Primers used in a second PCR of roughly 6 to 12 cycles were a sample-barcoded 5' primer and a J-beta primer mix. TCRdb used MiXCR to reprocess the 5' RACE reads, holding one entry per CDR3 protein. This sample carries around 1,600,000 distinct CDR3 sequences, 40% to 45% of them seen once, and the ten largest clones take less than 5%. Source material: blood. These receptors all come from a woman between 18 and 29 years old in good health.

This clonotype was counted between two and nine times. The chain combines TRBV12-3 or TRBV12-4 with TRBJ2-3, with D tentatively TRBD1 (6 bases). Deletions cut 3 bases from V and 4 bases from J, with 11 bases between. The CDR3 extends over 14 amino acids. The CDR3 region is CASSFQGSADTQYF. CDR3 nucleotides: TGTGCCAGCAGTTTCCAGGGGTCGGCAGATACGCAGTATTTT.

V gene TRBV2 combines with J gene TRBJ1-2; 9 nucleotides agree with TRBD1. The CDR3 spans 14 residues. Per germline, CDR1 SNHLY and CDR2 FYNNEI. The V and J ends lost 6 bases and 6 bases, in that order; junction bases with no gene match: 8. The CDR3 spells CASRTGGVINGYTF. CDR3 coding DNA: TGTGCCAGCAGAACAGGGGGCGTGATCAATGGCTACACCTTC.

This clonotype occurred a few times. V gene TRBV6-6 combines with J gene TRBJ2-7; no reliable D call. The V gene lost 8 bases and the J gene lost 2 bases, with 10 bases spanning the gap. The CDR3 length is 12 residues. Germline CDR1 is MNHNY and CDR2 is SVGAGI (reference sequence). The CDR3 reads CASRAAAYEQYF. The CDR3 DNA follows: TGTGCCAGCCGGGCAGCAGCCTACGAGCAGTACTTC.

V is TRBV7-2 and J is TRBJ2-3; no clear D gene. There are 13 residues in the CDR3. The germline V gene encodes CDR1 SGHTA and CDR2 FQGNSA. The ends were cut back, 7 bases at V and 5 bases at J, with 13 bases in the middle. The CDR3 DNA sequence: TGTGCCAGCACCCGATACGTTAAAGATACGCAGTATTTT. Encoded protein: CASTRYVKDTQYF.

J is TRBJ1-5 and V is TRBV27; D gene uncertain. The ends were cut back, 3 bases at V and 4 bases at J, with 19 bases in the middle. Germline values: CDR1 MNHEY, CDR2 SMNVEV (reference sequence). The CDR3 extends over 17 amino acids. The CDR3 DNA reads TGTGCCAGCAGTTTGAAATTGAGGCCGGGGATGAATCAGCCCCAGCATTTT. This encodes CASSLKLRPGMNQPQHF.

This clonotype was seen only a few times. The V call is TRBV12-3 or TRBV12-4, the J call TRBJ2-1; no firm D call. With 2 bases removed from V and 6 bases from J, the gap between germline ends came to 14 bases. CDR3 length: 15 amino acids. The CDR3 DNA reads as TGTGCCAGCAGTTTACCCCGGGTAAGGTCCAATGAGCAGTTCTTC. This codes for CASSLPRVRSNEQFF.

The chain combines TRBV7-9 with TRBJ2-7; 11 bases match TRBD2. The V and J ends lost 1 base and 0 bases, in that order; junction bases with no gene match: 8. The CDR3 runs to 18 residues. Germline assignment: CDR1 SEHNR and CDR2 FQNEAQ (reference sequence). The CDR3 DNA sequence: TGTGCCAGCAGCTTAGAGGCTAGCGGGGGGACCTACTCCTACGAGCAGTACTTC. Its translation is CASSLEASGGTYSYEQYF.

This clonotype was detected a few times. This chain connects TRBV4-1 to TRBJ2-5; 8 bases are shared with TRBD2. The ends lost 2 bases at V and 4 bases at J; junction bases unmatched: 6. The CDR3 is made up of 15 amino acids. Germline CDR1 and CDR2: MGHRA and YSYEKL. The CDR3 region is CASSQRGLVPETQYF. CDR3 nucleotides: TGCGCCAGCAGCCAACGGGGACTAGTCCCAGAGACCCAGTACTTC.

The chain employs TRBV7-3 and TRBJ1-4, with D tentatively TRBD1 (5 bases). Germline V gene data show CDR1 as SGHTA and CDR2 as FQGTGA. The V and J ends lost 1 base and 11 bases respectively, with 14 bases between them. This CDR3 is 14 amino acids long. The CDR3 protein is CASSLKAGGAKLFF. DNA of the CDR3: TGTGCCAGCAGCTTAAAAGCAGGAGGGGCCAAACTGTTTTTT.

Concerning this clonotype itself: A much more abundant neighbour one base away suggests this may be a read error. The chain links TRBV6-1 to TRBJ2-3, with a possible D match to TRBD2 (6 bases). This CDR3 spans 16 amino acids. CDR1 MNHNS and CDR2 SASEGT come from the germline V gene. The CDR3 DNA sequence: TGTGCCAGCACGAGTGGGAGGCGGGGAGTTACAGATGCGCAGTATTTT. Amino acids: CASTSGRRGVTDAQYF.

The chain's CDR3 is CSASTGLVNNEQFF. The CDR3 bases are TGCAGTGCTAGTACGGGACTAGTGAACAATGAGCAGTTCTTC. V is TRBV20-1 and J is TRBJ2-1, with TRBD2 matching over 8 bases. V lost 3 bases and J lost 5; bases outside the gene matches: 6. Germline lookup yields CDR1 DFQATT and CDR2 SNEGSKA (reference sequence). The CDR3 spans 14 residues.

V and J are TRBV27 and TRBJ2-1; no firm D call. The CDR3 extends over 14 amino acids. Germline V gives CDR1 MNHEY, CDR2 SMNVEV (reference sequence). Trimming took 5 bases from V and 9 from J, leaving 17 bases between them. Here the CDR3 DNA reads TGTGCCAGCAGTGGGTTTCTCCCGGTTGGTGAGCAGTTCTTC. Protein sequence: CASSGFLPVGEQFF.

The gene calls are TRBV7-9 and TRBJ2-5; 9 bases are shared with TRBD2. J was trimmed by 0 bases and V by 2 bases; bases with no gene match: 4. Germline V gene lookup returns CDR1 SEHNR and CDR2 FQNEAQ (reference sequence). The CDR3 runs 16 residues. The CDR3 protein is CASSLRLAAYQETQYF. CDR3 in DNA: TGTGCCAGCAGCTTAAGACTAGCGGCGTACCAAGAGACCCAGTACTTC. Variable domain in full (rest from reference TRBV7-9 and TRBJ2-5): DTGVSQNPRHKITKRGQNVTFRCDPISEHNRLYWYRQTLGQGPEFLTYFQNEAQLEKSRLLSDRFSAERPKGSFSTLEIQRTEQGDSAMYLCASSLRLAAYQETQYFGPGTRLLVL.

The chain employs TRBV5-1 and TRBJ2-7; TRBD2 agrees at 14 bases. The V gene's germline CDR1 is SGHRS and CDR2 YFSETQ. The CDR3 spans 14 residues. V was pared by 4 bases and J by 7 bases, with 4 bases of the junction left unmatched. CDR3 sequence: CASSGTSGSREQYF. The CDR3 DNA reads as TGCGCCAGCAGCGGGACTAGCGGGAGTCGGGAGCAGTACTTC.

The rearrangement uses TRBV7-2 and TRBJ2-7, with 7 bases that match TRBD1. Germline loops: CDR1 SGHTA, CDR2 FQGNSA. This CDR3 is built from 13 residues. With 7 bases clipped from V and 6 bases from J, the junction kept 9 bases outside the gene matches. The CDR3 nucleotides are TGTGCCAGCACCGACAGGGAGTTTAGCGAGCAGTACTTC. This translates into CASTDREFSEQYF.

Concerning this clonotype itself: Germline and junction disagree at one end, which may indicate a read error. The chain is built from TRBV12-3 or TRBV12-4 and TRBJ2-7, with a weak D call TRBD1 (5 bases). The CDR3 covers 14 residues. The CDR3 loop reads CTSSPRQRNYEQYF. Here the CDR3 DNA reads TGTACCAGCAGCCCGCGACAGAGGAACTACGAGCAGTACTTC.

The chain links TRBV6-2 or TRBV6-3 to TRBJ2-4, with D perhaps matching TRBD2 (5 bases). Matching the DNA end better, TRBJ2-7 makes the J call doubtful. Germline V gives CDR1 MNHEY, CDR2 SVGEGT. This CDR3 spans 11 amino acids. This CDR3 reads CASTTGYEQYF. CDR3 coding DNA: TGTGCCAGCACTACGGGGTACGAGCAGTACTTC.

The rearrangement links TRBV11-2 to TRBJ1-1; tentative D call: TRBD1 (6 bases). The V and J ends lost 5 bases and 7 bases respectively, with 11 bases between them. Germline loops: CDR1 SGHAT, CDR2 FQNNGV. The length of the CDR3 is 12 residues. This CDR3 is CASSPDSGEAFF. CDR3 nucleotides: TGTGCCAGCAGCCCGGACAGCGGTGAAGCTTTCTTT.

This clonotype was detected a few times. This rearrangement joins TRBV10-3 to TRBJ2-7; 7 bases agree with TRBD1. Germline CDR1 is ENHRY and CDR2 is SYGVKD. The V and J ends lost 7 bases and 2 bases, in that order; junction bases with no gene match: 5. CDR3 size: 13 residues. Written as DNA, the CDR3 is TGTGCCATCACCCGGACAGGAACCTACGAGCAGTACTTC. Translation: CAITRTGTYEQYF.

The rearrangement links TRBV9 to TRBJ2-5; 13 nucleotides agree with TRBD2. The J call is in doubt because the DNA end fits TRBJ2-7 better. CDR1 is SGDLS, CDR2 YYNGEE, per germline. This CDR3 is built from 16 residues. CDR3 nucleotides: TGTGCCAGCAGCGTAATGGGACTAGCGGGAATCTACGAGCAGTACTTC. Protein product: CASSVMGLAGIYEQYF.

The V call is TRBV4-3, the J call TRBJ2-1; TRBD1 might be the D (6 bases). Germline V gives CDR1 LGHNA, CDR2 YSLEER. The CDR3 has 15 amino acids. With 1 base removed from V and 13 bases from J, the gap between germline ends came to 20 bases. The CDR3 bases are TGCGCCAGCAGCCAAGCGACAGGTTTCCAAGAGACCCAGTTCTTC. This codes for CASSQATGFQETQFF.